Following are 28 T cell receptor beta chains from one sample sequenced in a study of T-cell reconstitution after alpha-beta-depleted transplantation in children. A TCRbeta library incorporating unique molecular identifiers was prepared. A single record per CDR3 protein comes from TCRdb applying MiXCR to the PCR reads. The sample comprises about 980,000 distinct CDR3 sequences, about 29% of which are singletons, and about 28% rests with the top ten. The sample in question was PBMCs, mostly from graft donor cells, obtained 360 days after TCRalphabeta/CD19-depleted stem cell transplant. The receptors come from a boy younger than two who had a stem cell transplant for SCID, so the T cells may come from the graft donor.

This clonotype was observed a handful of times. The germline gene is not matched at one end of the junction; a read error may be the cause. The CDR3 loop is CASRLAPWDTQYF. The CDR3 region has the DNA TGTGCCAGCAGGTTAGCGCCATGGGATACGCAGTATTTT. The rearrangement links TRBV7-9 to TRBJ2-3; tentatively, D is TRBD2 (5 bases). CDR3 length: 13 amino acids. Looked up from germline, CDR1 is SEHNR and CDR2 is FQNEAQ (reference sequence). The entire variable domain, with the rest obtained from reference TRBV7-9 and TRBJ2-3, is as follows: DTGVSQNPRHKITKRGQNVTFRCDPISEHNRLYWYRQTLGQGPEFLTYFQNEAQLEKSRLLSDRFSAERPKGSFSTLEIQRTEQGDSAMYLCASRLAPWDTQYFGPGTRLTVL.

There are a few counts of this clonotype. The V and J genes are TRBV12-3 or TRBV12-4 and TRBJ2-1; D possibly corresponds to TRBD1 (6 bases). The CDR3 sequence is 16 residues long. The V and J ends lost 5 bases and 6 bases respectively, with 20 bases between them. The CDR3 loop reads CASSPEDSPLLNEQFF. In DNA, the CDR3 is TGTGCCAGCAGTCCAGAGGACAGCCCCCTCCTCAATGAGCAGTTCTTC.

There are a few counts of this clonotype. The chain combines TRBV4-2 with TRBJ2-7; D uncertain. The CDR3 is 15 amino acids. Trimming removed 2 bases at V and 0 bases at J, with 11 bases between. CDR1 is LGHNA, CDR2 YNFKEQ, per germline. The CDR3 spells CASSQRGSHSYEQYF. For the CDR3, the DNA is TGTGCCAGCAGCCAACGAGGATCTCACTCCTACGAGCAGTACTTC.

The sample holds many counts of this clonotype. This sequence joins TRBV5-1 and TRBJ2-3, with 11 bases identical to TRBD1. This CDR3 region has 15 residues. Unmatched junction bases numbered 2, after V lost 1 base and J lost 4 bases. Germline values: CDR1 SGHRS, CDR2 YFSETQ. The CDR3 region is CASSLRDRGADTQYF. Here the CDR3 DNA reads TGCGCCAGCAGCTTGCGGGACAGGGGGGCAGATACGCAGTATTTT.

The chain couples TRBV20-1 to TRBJ2-3; D is undetermined. Germline CDR1 DFQATT, CDR2 SNEGSKA (reference sequence). The CDR3 contains 14 residues. The germline V and J ends were trimmed by 0 bases and 0 bases, with 7 bases remaining between them. The CDR3 spells CSARDPGSTDTQYF. CDR3 coding DNA: TGCAGTGCTAGAGATCCCGGGAGCACAGATACGCAGTATTTT.

The V gene is TRBV4-2, the J gene TRBJ2-1; 10 positions match TRBD2. CDR1 and CDR2 from the germline V gene are LGHNA and YNFKEQ. V lost 0 bases, J lost 9 bases, and 8 bases stayed unmatched. The CDR3 totals 16 residues. The CDR3 is CASSQDLSGGAFEQFF. For the CDR3, the DNA is TGTGCCAGCAGCCAAGATTTGAGCGGGGGGGCCTTTGAGCAGTTCTTC.

This clonotype turned up a few times. CDR3 sequence (DNA): TGCAGTGCTAGAGACCTGGGACAGGGCAATCAGCCCCAGCATTTT. It encodes CSARDLGQGNQPQHF. V and J are TRBV20-1 and TRBJ1-5, with TRBD1 identical over 8 bases. This CDR3 is built from 15 residues. Germline CDR1 reads DFQATT; CDR2 reads SNEGSKA (reference sequence). Losses at the gene ends were 0 bases for V and 2 bases for J; bases not matched to a gene: 3.

In its sample, this clonotype was seen a few times. The chain uses TRBV4-3 and TRBJ1-4, with D perhaps TRBD1 (6 bases). This CDR3 is built from 16 residues. Germline loops: CDR1 LGHNA, CDR2 YSLEER. Trimming shortened V by 1 base and J by 7 bases, and 16 bases separated the two germline ends. The CDR3 spells CASSQASGEWREKLFF. Here the CDR3 DNA reads TGCGCCAGCAGCCAAGCCTCAGGGGAATGGCGTGAAAAACTGTTTTTT.

In its sample, this clonotype was seen a few times. The chain employs TRBV5-1 and TRBJ2-3; the D gene is possibly TRBD2 (6 bases). The CDR3 is 16 amino acids. Germline V CDR1 and CDR2: SGHRS, YFSETQ. V was shortened by 0 bases and J by 0 bases, with 11 bases between the two germline ends. The CDR3 loop reads CASSLGASASTDTQYF. The CDR3 DNA sequence: TGCGCCAGCAGCTTGGGGGCTAGCGCTAGCACAGATACGCAGTATTTT.

This clonotype appeared a few times. The chain couples TRBV28 to TRBJ2-5; D not certain. Trimming stripped 2 bases from V and 4 bases from J, with 20 bases between. This CDR3 region has 17 residues. Germline loops: CDR1 MDHEN, CDR2 SYDVKM. The CDR3 nucleotides read TGTGCCAGCAGTTTAAAGGCGGCCCGCTTTACCTTAGAGACCCAGTACTTC. Protein sequence: CASSLKAARFTLETQYF.

This chain uses TRBV5-1 with TRBJ2-3; 9 bases match TRBD1. The CDR3 is 16 residues long. Germline V gives CDR1 SGHRS, CDR2 YFSETQ. V was pared by 2 bases and J by 4 bases, with 8 bases of the junction left unmatched. CDR3 region: CASSLQPGQGPDTQYF. The CDR3 nucleotides read TGCGCCAGCAGCTTACAGCCGGGACAGGGCCCAGATACGCAGTATTTT.

Here the CDR3 DNA reads TGTGCCAGCAGCCAAAGGCGGTCGGGCGGGGCCGCCTACGAGCAGTACTTC. This encodes CASSQRRSGGAAYEQYF. The chain couples TRBV4-2 to TRBJ2-7; D may be TRBD2 (6 bases). Trimming took off 2 bases at V and 2 bases at J, with 19 bases between the two ends. CDR1 and CDR2 from the germline V gene are LGHNA and YNFKEQ. The CDR3 has 17 residues.

The chain employs TRBV11-2 and TRBJ2-1; D not resolved. Trimming cost V 6 bases and J 7 bases, with 10 bases left between them. Germline lookup yields CDR1 SGHAT and CDR2 FQNNGV. CDR3 length: 12 residues. CDR3 DNA sequence: TGTGCCAGCAGGCCGAGCAGTAATGAGCAGTTCTTC. This codes for CASRPSSNEQFF.

This clonotype has more than one count but fewer than ten. This rearrangement joins TRBV11-2 to TRBJ2-7; 9 bases map to TRBD2. The CDR3 covers 19 residues. Germline V gene data show CDR1 as SGHAT and CDR2 as FQNNGV. J was trimmed by 0 bases and V by 1 base; bases with no gene match: 13. The CDR3, as DNA: TGTGCCAGCAGCTTAGTAGGGACTAGCATTACTTCCCACTCCTACGAGCAGTACTTC. Translated: CASSLVGTSITSHSYEQYF.

In its sample, this clonotype was seen a few times. The chain is built from TRBV7-2 and TRBJ1-2; 8 positions match TRBD1. The germline CDR1 and CDR2 sequences are SGHTA and FQGNSA. V lost 3 bases to trimming and J lost 8 bases; unmatched junction nucleotides: 8. This CDR3 has 14 amino acids. The CDR3 sequence: CASSFGRGRRGYTF. Written as DNA, the CDR3 is TGTGCCAGCAGCTTCGGCAGGGGGCGGCGGGGCTACACCTTC.

The V call is TRBV4-2, the J call TRBJ1-6, with 8 bases aligning to TRBD1. The length of the CDR3 is 16 residues. V was clipped by 2 bases and J by 0 bases; unmatched bases: 0. Germline CDR1 is LGHNA and CDR2 is YNFKEQ. This CDR3 reads CASSQQGASYNSPLHF. In nucleotides, the CDR3 is TGTGCCAGCAGCCAACAGGGGGCCTCCTATAATTCACCCCTCCACTTT.

This clonotype was recorded a few times. CDR3 nucleotide sequence: TGCGCCAGCAGCTTCGGGGACAGGGCTACCTACGAGCAGTACTTC. It codes for CASSFGDRATYEQYF. The chain couples TRBV5-1 to TRBJ2-7; 9 positions agree with TRBD1. The CDR3 has 15 amino acids. The V segment lost 2 bases and the J segment 2 bases; nucleotides outside the gene matches: 5. The germline V gene encodes CDR1 SGHRS and CDR2 YFSETQ.

The chain couples TRBV15 to TRBJ1-2; 7 positions agree with TRBD1. The V gene end was trimmed by 4 bases and the J gene end by 5 bases; junction bases not matched to a gene: 4. The CDR3 covers 13 residues. Germline V lookup: CDR1 LNHNV, CDR2 YYDKDF (reference sequence). CDR3 in amino acids: CATSTGDSYGYTF. CDR3 coding DNA: TGTGCCACCAGCACCGGGGACAGTTATGGCTACACCTTC. Based on the CDR3 plus reference TRBV15 and TRBJ1-2, the full variable domain is DAMVIQNPRYQVTQFGKPVTLSCSQTLNHNVMYWYQQKSSQAPKLLFHYYDKDFNNEADTPDNFQSRRPNTSFCFLDIRSPGLGDTAMYLCATSTGDSYGYTFGSGTRLTVV.

This clonotype occurred many times. The chain carries TRBV12-3 or TRBV12-4 and TRBJ2-5; weak D call: TRBD2 (7 bases). This CDR3 comprises 15 residues. Trimming stripped 0 bases from V and 3 bases from J, with 11 bases between. The CDR3 reads CASSLAGGQEETQYF. CDR3 coding DNA: TGTGCCAGCAGTTTAGCCGGGGGGCAGGAAGAGACCCAGTACTTC.

The chain couples TRBV30 to TRBJ1-1, with no clear D. Looked up from germline, CDR1 is GTSNPN and CDR2 is SVGIG (reference sequence). The V gene lost 0 bases and the J gene lost 0 bases, with 11 bases spanning the gap. The CDR3 has 15 residues. For the CDR3, the DNA is TGTGCCTGGAGTGTACTAGGGCGAATGAACACTGAAGCTTTCTTT. It is translated as CAWSVLGRMNTEAFF.

This clonotype has just a few counts. The chain combines TRBV14 with TRBJ2-1; weak D call: TRBD2 (5 bases). This CDR3 has 15 amino acids. Between the trimmed V and J ends, which lost 2 bases and 5 bases, there was a span of 13 bases. CDR1 is SGHDN, CDR2 FVKESK, per germline. CDR3 in DNA: TGTGCCAGCAGCCAATCACCGAGACTAAACAATGAGCAGTTCTTC. Protein sequence: CASSQSPRLNNEQFF.

The sample holds a few counts of this clonotype. The V gene is TRBV20-1, the J gene TRBJ2-3; 8 bases map to TRBD1. Unmatched junction bases numbered 0, after V lost 7 bases and J lost 0 bases. The CDR3 runs to 12 residues. Germline CDR1 and CDR2: DFQATT and SNEGSKA (reference sequence). In DNA form, the CDR3 reads TGCAGTGGGACAGGGAGCACAGATACGCAGTATTTT. This sequence encodes CSGTGSTDTQYF.

The CDR3 sequence is CASSWPQGGEQFF. The CDR3, as DNA: TGCGCCAGCAGCTGGCCCCAGGGGGGTGAGCAGTTCTTC. The V gene is TRBV5-1, the J gene TRBJ2-1; tentatively, D is TRBD1 (7 bases). This CDR3 is 13 amino acids long. V lost 3 bases, J lost 9 bases, and 13 bases lay in between. Germline V gene sequence: CDR1 SGHRS, CDR2 YFSETQ. Full variable domain (outside the CDR3, taken from reference TRBV5-1 and TRBJ2-1): KAGVTQTPRYLIKTRGQQVTLSCSPISGHRSVSWYQQTPGQGLQFLFEYFSETQRNKGNFPGRFSGRQFSNSRSEMNVSTLELGDSALYLCASSWPQGGEQFFGPGTRLTVL.

The chain combines TRBV4-3 with TRBJ2-5, with no clear D. The germline CDR1 and CDR2 sequences are LGHNA and YSLEER. This CDR3 is 13 amino acids long. V lost 2 bases and J lost 1, with 5 bases in between. The CDR3 nucleotides are TGCGCCAGCAGCCAATTCCGCCAAGAGACCCAGTACTTC. Translated, it gives CASSQFRQETQYF.

The genes are TRBV12-3 or TRBV12-4 and TRBJ2-7; D remains unclear. The CDR3 covers 14 residues. The V end lost 3 bases, the J end lost 4 bases, and 13 bases lay between the germline ends. The CDR3 DNA follows: TGTGCCAGCAGTTTTACGTCCCTCCCATACGAGCAGTACTTC. Translation: CASSFTSLPYEQYF.

V is TRBV20-1 and J is TRBJ2-5; D possibly corresponds to TRBD2 (5 bases). CDR1 is DFQATT, CDR2 SNEGSKA, per germline (reference sequence). V was trimmed by 4 bases and J by 2 bases, leaving 8 bases between them. This CDR3 is 12 amino acids long. CDR3: CSATGIQETQYF. DNA of the CDR3: TGCAGTGCTACGGGGATTCAAGAGACCCAGTACTTC.

The chain recombines TRBV19 with TRBJ2-7, with a possible D match to TRBD1 (6 bases). This CDR3 spans 14 amino acids. Germline V CDR1 and CDR2: LNHDA, SQIVND (reference sequence). V was clipped by 5 bases and J by 0 bases, with 11 bases between them. The CDR3 here is CASSGRQASYEQYF. CDR3 nucleotides: TGTGCCAGTAGTGGTCGACAGGCCTCCTACGAGCAGTACTTC.

This clonotype appeared a single time. This chain connects TRBV6-2 or TRBV6-3 to TRBJ1-5; 8 bases fit TRBD1. V was clipped by 5 bases and J by 2 bases; unmatched bases: 8. The CDR3 sequence is 16 residues long. Germline V gives CDR1 MNHEY, CDR2 SVGEGT. The CDR3, as DNA: TGTGCCAGCAGTCAGGACAGGGCTTGGGGCAATCAGCCCCAGCATTTT. Protein sequence: CASSQDRAWGNQPQHF.